This T cell receptor (beta chain) was profiled in a study of blood T cell repertoires in COVID-19 (dated by TCRdb to the early 2020s). Turning to the overall study: Collaborator samples came from the United States, Italy and Spain and covered acute and convalescent phases of COVID-19. Sample metadata almost always included a de-identified subject ID, COVID-19 status, age in years and sex. Where available, HLA class I and class II types were obtained from metadata supplied by the sample provider rather than from assay-based typing. The dataset comprised deeply sampled blood TCRbeta repertoires from subjects exposed to, actively infected with, or recovered from COVID-19. The repertoires were released in a freely available public database meant as a resource for research on the immune response to SARS-CoV-2. The material from the prospective study consisted of cDNA or gDNA derived from T cells, B-cell-depleted T cells, or PBMCs. Samples came from the ongoing ImmuneRACE study (first 160 participants) plus 1,254 subjects from 6 global collaborators. Points the paper makes about the study in general: The amount of clinical and demographic metadata varied by source and participant and was provided uncurated.

TCRbeta CDR3 regions were amplified from genomic DNA using the immunoSEQ Assay, a bias-controlled multiplex PCR. In the paper's pipeline: The number of nucleated cells in each sample was estimated from the amplification of reference gene primers within the assay. To quantify the absolute abundance of each unique TCRbeta CDR3 rearrangement, sequence reads were collapsed and filtered. Productive Simpson clonality was computed per sample as the square root of Simpson's diversity index over productive rearrangements. TCRdb retrieved this table from immuneACCESS and kept in-frame rearrangements only. Not all clones are present; in checked studies, unresolved V genes account for under half, and no reason is known for the remainder. The V and J calls and clone size were taken over from that table, and D and trimming were inferred from the DNA. Counted in this sample were about 150,000 clones; about 90% of them appeared once. In total, the top ten clones hold around 4% of the sample.

From a lookup of the germline V gene, CDR1 and CDR2 are SGHRS and YFSETQ. The CDR3, cysteine through phenylalanine, is 16 amino acids long. The entry retains the CDR3 DNA only, 48 bases that are in frame from base 1. The junction carries 14 bases between V and J, which are trimmed by 0 bases and 4 bases respectively. Turning to this clone: Its antigen is still unknown. There are no base qualities to consult, and no much larger clone falls within one base.

Collaborating institutions collected whole blood in K2EDTA tubes following their own protocols. For TCRbeta analysis, collaborators shipped samples in one of three forms: frozen whole blood, isolated PBMCs, or DNA extracted from either of those sample types. The chain is assembled from TRBV5-1 and TRBJ1-3, with the D gene uncertain. This clonotype was sampled from a woman in her fifties or sixties with active or convalescent COVID-19. Sequenced sample: peripheral blood. The nucleotides are TGCGCCAGCAGCTTGGCGGACCCCGGGGTCGGAAACACCATATATTTT. It translates as CASSLADPGVGNTIYF.